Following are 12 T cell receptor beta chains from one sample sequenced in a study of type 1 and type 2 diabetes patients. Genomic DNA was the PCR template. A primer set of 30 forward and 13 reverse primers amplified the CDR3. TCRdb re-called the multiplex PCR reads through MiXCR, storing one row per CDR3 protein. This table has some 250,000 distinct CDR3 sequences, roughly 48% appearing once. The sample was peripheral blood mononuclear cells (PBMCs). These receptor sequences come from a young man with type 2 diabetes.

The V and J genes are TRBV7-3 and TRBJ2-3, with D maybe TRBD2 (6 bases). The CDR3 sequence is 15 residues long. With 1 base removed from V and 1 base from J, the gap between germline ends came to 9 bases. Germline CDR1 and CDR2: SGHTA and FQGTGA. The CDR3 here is CASSLNGGGTDTQYF. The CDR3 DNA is TGTGCCAGCAGCTTAAACGGGGGAGGCACAGATACGCAGTATTTT.

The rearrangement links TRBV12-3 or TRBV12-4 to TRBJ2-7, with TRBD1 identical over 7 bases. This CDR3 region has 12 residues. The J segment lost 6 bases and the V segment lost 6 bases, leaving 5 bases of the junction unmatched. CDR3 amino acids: CASRRDSPEQYF. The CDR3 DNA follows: TGTGCCAGCAGAAGGGACAGCCCCGAGCAGTACTTC.

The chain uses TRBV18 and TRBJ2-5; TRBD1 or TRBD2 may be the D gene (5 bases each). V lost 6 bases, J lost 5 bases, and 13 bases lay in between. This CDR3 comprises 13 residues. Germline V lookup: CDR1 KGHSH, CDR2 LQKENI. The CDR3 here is CASSRGRTETQYF. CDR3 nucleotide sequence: TGTGCCAGCTCCCGGGGCAGAACCGAGACCCAGTACTTC.

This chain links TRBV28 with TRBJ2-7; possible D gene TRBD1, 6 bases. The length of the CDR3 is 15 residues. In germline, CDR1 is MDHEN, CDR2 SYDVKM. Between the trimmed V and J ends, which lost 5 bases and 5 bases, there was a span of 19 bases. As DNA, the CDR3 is TGTGCCAGCAGTGCACTAAGGGGGTACATCGACGAGCAGTACTTC. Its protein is CASSALRGYIDEQYF.

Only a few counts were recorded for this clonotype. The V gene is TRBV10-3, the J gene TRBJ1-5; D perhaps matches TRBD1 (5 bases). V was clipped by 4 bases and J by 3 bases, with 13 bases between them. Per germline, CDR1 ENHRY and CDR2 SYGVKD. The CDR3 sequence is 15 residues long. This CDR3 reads CAISVSGDLNQPQHF. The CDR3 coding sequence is TGTGCCATCAGTGTTTCTGGGGACCTCAATCAGCCCCAGCATTTT.

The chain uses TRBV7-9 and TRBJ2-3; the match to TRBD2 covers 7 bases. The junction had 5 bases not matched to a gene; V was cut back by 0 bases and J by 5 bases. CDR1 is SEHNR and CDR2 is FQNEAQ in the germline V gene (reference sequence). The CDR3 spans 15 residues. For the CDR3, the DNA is TGTGCCAGCAGCTTAGCGTGGCGGGAGTTAGATACGCAGTATTTT. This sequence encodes CASSLAWRELDTQYF.

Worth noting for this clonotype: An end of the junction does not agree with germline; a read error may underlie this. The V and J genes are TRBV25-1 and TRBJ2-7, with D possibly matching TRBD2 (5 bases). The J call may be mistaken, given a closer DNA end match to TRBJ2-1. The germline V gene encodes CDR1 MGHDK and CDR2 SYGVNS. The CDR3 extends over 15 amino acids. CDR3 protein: CTSSDSRTVYNEQFF. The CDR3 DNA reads TGTACCAGCAGTGATTCCCGGACTGTCTACAATGAGCAGTTCTTC.

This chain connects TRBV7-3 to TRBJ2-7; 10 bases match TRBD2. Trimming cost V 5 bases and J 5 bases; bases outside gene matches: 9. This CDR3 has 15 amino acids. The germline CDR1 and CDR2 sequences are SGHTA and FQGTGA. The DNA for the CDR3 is TGTGCCAGCAGCCCCTACATAGCGGGAGGCCACGAGCAGTACTTC. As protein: CASSPYIAGGHEQYF.

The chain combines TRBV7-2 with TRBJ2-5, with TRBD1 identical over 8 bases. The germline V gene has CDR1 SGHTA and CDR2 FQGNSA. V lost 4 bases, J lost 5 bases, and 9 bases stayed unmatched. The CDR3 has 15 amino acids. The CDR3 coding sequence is TGTGCCAGCAGCTCCCAGGGGGCAGAGTGGGAGACCCAGTACTTC. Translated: CASSSQGAEWETQYF. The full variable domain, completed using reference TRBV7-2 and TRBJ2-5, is GAGVSQSPSNKVTEKGKDVELRCDPISGHTALYWYRQSLGQGLEFLIYFQGNSAPDKSGLPSDRFSAERTGGSVSTLTIQRTQQEDSAVYLCASSSQGAEWETQYFGPGTRLLVL.

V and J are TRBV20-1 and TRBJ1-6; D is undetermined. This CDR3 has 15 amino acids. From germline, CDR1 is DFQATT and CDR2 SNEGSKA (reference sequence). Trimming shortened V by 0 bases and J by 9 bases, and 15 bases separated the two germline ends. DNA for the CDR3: TGCAGTGCTAGAGATCGGGGTGTGATGGCTTCACCCCTCCACTTT. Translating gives CSARDRGVMASPLHF.

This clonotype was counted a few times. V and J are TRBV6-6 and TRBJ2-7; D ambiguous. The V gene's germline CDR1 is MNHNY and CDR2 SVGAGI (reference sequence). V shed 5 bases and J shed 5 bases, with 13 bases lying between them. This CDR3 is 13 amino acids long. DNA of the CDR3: TGTGCCAGCAGTCGGACCGCTGGGGACGAGCAGTACTTC. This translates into CASSRTAGDEQYF.

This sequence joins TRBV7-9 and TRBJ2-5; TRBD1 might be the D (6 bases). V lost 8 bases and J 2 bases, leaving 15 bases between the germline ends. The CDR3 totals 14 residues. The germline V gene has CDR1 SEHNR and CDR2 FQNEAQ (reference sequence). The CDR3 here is CASGTWTEQETQYF. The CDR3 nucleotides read TGTGCCAGCGGCACCTGGACAGAACAAGAGACCCAGTACTTC.